These T cell receptor beta chains were read from a single sample in a study of blood T cell repertoires in COVID-19. Data came from immunoSEQ multiplex PCR; TCRdb stores just in-frame clones and leaves some out. This table holds about 120,000 clones, about 87% found once. Source material: peripheral blood. These receptors were taken from a woman aged 45-59 years with acute or convalescent COVID-19. Each CDR3 is given with its conserved first and last residue. D genes are given only for firm matches. Expanded clones get a size class; other rows say once, few or many, or leave the size out.

cdr3_nt cdr3_aa d_call v_call clone_size j_call
TGTGCCAGCAGCCCCCAGGAAAATGAAAAACTGTTTTTT CASSPQENEKLFF . TRBV5-4 . TRBJ1-4
TGTGCCACCAGTGAGGGCCCTAACTATGGCTACACCTTC CATSEGPNYGYTF . TRBV24-1 . TRBJ1-2
TGTGCCAGAAGCATCAGGGACAGGGGGAACACTGAAGCTTTCTTT CARSIRDRGNTEAFF TRBD1 TRBV5-3 . TRBJ1-1
TGCGCCAGCAGCTTCTCACCCCGGGACAAAGAGCAGTACTTC CASSFSPRDKEQYF . TRBV10-2 . TRBJ2-7
TGCGCCAGCAGTGAGTCGATGGGCAGGGGCCCAGATACGCAGTATTTT CASSESMGRGPDTQYF . TRBV10-1 . TRBJ2-3
TGTGCCAGCAGCCCCCATCGGAAAACTATTGAAGCTTTCTTT CASSPHRKTIEAFF . TRBV11-3 few TRBJ1-1
TGTGCCAGCAGCTTAGCCCCCTGGACAGGTGGTCCCTCCTATAGCAATCAGCCCCAGCATTTT CASSLAPWTGGPSYSNQPQHF TRBD1 TRBV7-2 . TRBJ1-5
TGTGCCACCACGCTGTCAGCTAACTATGGCTACACCTTC CATTLSANYGYTF . TRBV28 . TRBJ1-2
TGTGCCAGCAGCTCGGGACTAGCGGGGGGCGTAGATACGCAGTATTTT CASSSGLAGGVDTQYF TRBD2 TRBV11-1 . TRBJ2-3
TGTGCCAGAAGCTTCTGGCAGCGGGAGGGCCTAGAGACCCAGTACTTC CARSFWQREGLETQYF TRBD2 TRBV5-3 . TRBJ2-5
TGTGCCAGCGAGGACTCCGGATGGGAGACCCAGTACTTC CASEDSGWETQYF . TRBV7-8 . TRBJ2-5
TGTGCCAGCAGCGTAACACGGACTAGCGGTAAAAACAATGAGCAGTTCTTC CASSVTRTSGKNNEQFF TRBD2 TRBV11-3 . TRBJ2-1
TGCGCCACCAATAGAGGCGGGGAGACAGATACGCAGTATTTT CATNRGGETDTQYF . TRBV5-1 . TRBJ2-3
TGTGCCAGCAGTTACACGAGGGACAGGGGTTTCGGCTACACCTTC CASSYTRDRGFGYTF TRBD1 TRBV6-2/TRBV6-3 . TRBJ1-2
TGTGCCAGCAGCTTAGGTCTCTCAGGGGGCGACGAGCAGTACTTC CASSLGLSGGDEQYF TRBD1 TRBV7-6 . TRBJ2-7
TGCGCCAGCAGCCTGTCCGGGACAGGGCGCTATGGCTACACCTTC CASSLSGTGRYGYTF TRBD1 TRBV4-1 few TRBJ1-2
TGTGCCAGCAGTTACTCCCCGGGGGATTATGGCTACACCTTC CASSYSPGDYGYTF . TRBV6-5 . TRBJ1-2
TGTGCCAGCAGCTTCTCTCTCGGGGGTGCGGTGGGCGAGCAGTTCTTC CASSFSLGGAVGEQFF . TRBV7-9 . TRBJ2-1
TGTGCCAGCAGTTACTCGAGGGTAGGGATCTATGGCTACACCTTC CASSYSRVGIYGYTF . TRBV6-5 . TRBJ1-2
TGTGCCAGCTCACCAGAACAGGGGGCGCGTGGCTACACCTTC CASSPEQGARGYTF TRBD1 TRBV18 . TRBJ1-2